These T cell receptor beta chains were read from a single sample in a study of blood T cell repertoires in COVID-19. Sequencing was performed with immunoSEQ multiplex PCR; in TCRdb, only in-frame clones are kept and a portion is missing. The repertoire has some 300,000 clones, 90% of them found once; the top ten carry around 0.97%. The sequenced sample consisted of peripheral blood. These receptors were collected from a woman between 35 and 50 years old with COVID-19, enrolled during active disease. Each CDR3 is given with its conserved first and last residue. D genes are given only for firm matches. Part of the rows lack a size; the others show once, few, many or a class for expanded clones.

clone size: -; CDR3 length: 15; D gene: -; J gene: TRBJ1-2; V gene: TRBV28; CDR3 DNA: TGTGCCAGCAGTTTACCTTACAGGGCGAGGTATGGCTACACCTTC; CDR3 protein: CASSLPYRARYGYTF
clone size: -; CDR3 length: 14; D gene: TRBD1; J gene: TRBJ2-7; V gene: TRBV19; CDR3 DNA: TGTGCCAGTAGCGACAGGGGGCGATCCCTCGAGCAGTACTTC; CDR3 protein: CASSDRGRSLEQYF
clone size: -; CDR3 length: 15; D gene: -; J gene: TRBJ2-1; V gene: TRBV15; CDR3 DNA: TGTGCCACCAGCGAGTATACAGGGATCGTCAATGAGCAGTTCTTC; CDR3 protein: CATSEYTGIVNEQFF
clone size: -; CDR3 length: 15; D gene: -; J gene: TRBJ1-4; V gene: TRBV28; CDR3 DNA: TGTGCCAGCAGCCTTACAGGGACAACTAATGAAAAACTGTTTTTT; CDR3 protein: CASSLTGTTNEKLFF
clone size: -; CDR3 length: 17; D gene: TRBD1; J gene: TRBJ1-5; V gene: TRBV19; CDR3 DNA: TGTGCCAGTAGTAAAGACAGGGGACCTGTTAGCAATCAGCCCCAGCATTTT; CDR3 protein: CASSKDRGPVSNQPQHF
clone size: -; CDR3 length: 16; D gene: -; J gene: TRBJ1-1; V gene: TRBV11-3; CDR3 DNA: TGTGCCAGCAGCCAACCTCCCCGGTCGGGGAACACTGAAGCTTTCTTT; CDR3 protein: CASSQPPRSGNTEAFF
clone size: -; CDR3 length: 13; D gene: -; J gene: TRBJ1-2; V gene: TRBV30; CDR3 DNA: TGTGCCTGGAGTACACAGGTTGGCTATGGCTACACCTTC; CDR3 protein: CAWSTQVGYGYTF
clone size: -; CDR3 length: 18; D gene: TRBD1; J gene: TRBJ1-2; V gene: TRBV3-1/TRBV3-2; CDR3 DNA: TGTGCCAGCAGCCAGGCCGGGACAGGGTTCTCCACTAACTATGGCTACACCTTC; CDR3 protein: CASSQAGTGFSTNYGYTF
clone size: -; CDR3 length: 16; D gene: -; J gene: TRBJ2-5; V gene: TRBV19; CDR3 DNA: TGTGCCAGTAGTCCCGCGGGGAGATTGAGGAAAGAGACCCAGTACTTC; CDR3 protein: CASSPAGRLRKETQYF
clone size: -; CDR3 length: 13; D gene: -; J gene: TRBJ1-2; V gene: TRBV25-1; CDR3 DNA: TGTGCCAGCAGTGTCGCAGGGGACTATGGCTACACCTTC; CDR3 protein: CASSVAGDYGYTF
clone size: -; CDR3 length: 15; D gene: TRBD1; J gene: TRBJ2-5; V gene: TRBV5-1; CDR3 DNA: TGCGCCAGCAGCGCCCGACAGGGGGCGCCTGAGACCCAGTACTTC; CDR3 protein: CASSARQGAPETQYF
clone size: -; CDR3 length: 14; D gene: -; J gene: TRBJ2-3; V gene: TRBV7-2; CDR3 DNA: TGTGCCAGCAGCTGGGAGACTAGCACAGATACGCAGTATTTT; CDR3 protein: CASSWETSTDTQYF
clone size: -; CDR3 length: 15; D gene: -; J gene: TRBJ1-1; V gene: TRBV15; CDR3 DNA: TGTGCCACCAGCAGAGATCTTTCACAAGACACTGAAGCTTTCTTT; CDR3 protein: CATSRDLSQDTEAFF
clone size: -; CDR3 length: 14; D gene: TRBD1; J gene: TRBJ1-5; V gene: TRBV6-5; CDR3 DNA: TGTGCCAGCAGGATGACAGGGGTCAATCAGCCCCAGCATTTT; CDR3 protein: CASRMTGVNQPQHF
clone size: -; CDR3 length: 13; D gene: -; J gene: TRBJ1-3; V gene: TRBV27; CDR3 DNA: TGTGCCAGCTCTCTCCGCTCTGGAAACACCATATATTTT; CDR3 protein: CASSLRSGNTIYF
clone size: -; CDR3 length: 13; D gene: TRBD2; J gene: TRBJ2-3; V gene: TRBV27; CDR3 DNA: TGTGCCAGCCAGACTAGCGGGGCAGATACGCAGTATTTT; CDR3 protein: CASQTSGADTQYF
clone size: -; CDR3 length: 16; D gene: -; J gene: TRBJ1-4; V gene: TRBV7-9; CDR3 DNA: TGTGCCAGCAGCTTAAGTCTCTCCCGGACTAATGAAAAACTGTTTTTT; CDR3 protein: CASSLSLSRTNEKLFF
clone size: -; CDR3 length: 13; D gene: TRBD1; J gene: TRBJ2-1; V gene: TRBV7-2; CDR3 DNA: TGTGCCAGCCTACAGGGGGTCCACAATGAGCAGTTCTTC; CDR3 protein: CASLQGVHNEQFF
clone size: -; CDR3 length: 10; D gene: -; J gene: TRBJ1-2; V gene: TRBV7-9; CDR3 DNA: TGTGCCTGCGGCGGGACCGGCTACACCTTC; CDR3 protein: CACGGTGYTF
clone size: -; CDR3 length: 16; D gene: -; J gene: TRBJ1-2; V gene: TRBV6-5; CDR3 DNA: TGTGCCAGCAGTTCCGAGCGCCTGTCGATAAGAGGCGGCTACACCTTC; CDR3 protein: CASSSERLSIRGGYTF
clone size: -; CDR3 length: 13; D gene: -; J gene: TRBJ1-2; V gene: TRBV11-1; CDR3 DNA: TGTGCCAGCAGCTCCGCAGTGAACTATGGCTACACCTTC; CDR3 protein: CASSSAVNYGYTF
clone size: -; CDR3 length: 12; D gene: -; J gene: TRBJ1-1; V gene: TRBV5-6; CDR3 DNA: TGTGCCAGCAGCCACCGAGAATTACAAGCTTTCTTT; CDR3 protein: CASSHRELQAFF
clone size: once; CDR3 length: 15; D gene: TRBD1; J gene: TRBJ1-6; V gene: TRBV5-1; CDR3 DNA: TGCGCCAGCAGCTTGACAGGGGTCGCTAATTCACCCCTCCACTTT; CDR3 protein: CASSLTGVANSPLHF
clone size: -; CDR3 length: 14; D gene: TRBD1; J gene: TRBJ1-1; V gene: TRBV5-1; CDR3 DNA: TGCGCCAGCAGCTTGACAGGGGTTCTCACTGAAGCTTTCTTT; CDR3 protein: CASSLTGVLTEAFF
clone size: -; CDR3 length: 18; D gene: TRBD2; J gene: TRBJ2-2; V gene: TRBV7-2; CDR3 DNA: TGTGCCAGCAGCTTGGATAGCGGGAGGTGGACGAACACCGGGGAGCTGTTTTTT; CDR3 protein: CASSLDSGRWTNTGELFF
clone size: -; CDR3 length: 13; D gene: TRBD2; J gene: TRBJ2-3; V gene: TRBV3-1/TRBV3-2; CDR3 DNA: TGTGCCAGCAGCCACCCCGGGGGGGATACGCAGTATTTT; CDR3 protein: CASSHPGGDTQYF
clone size: -; CDR3 length: 14; D gene: TRBD1; J gene: TRBJ1-5; V gene: TRBV28; CDR3 DNA: TGTGCCAGCAGTCACGGACAGGGATCGCAGCCCCAGCATTTT; CDR3 protein: CASSHGQGSQPQHF
clone size: -; CDR3 length: 18; D gene: TRBD2; J gene: TRBJ2-7; V gene: TRBV5-1; CDR3 DNA: TGCGCCAGCAGCTTGAATCTAAATAGCGGGGGGGCCCACTACGAGCAGTACTTC; CDR3 protein: CASSLNLNSGGAHYEQYF
clone size: -; CDR3 length: 14; D gene: -; J gene: TRBJ2-1; V gene: TRBV7-3; CDR3 DNA: TGTGCCAGCAGCTTAACTTTTTCCACTGGTGAGCAGTTCTTC; CDR3 protein: CASSLTFSTGEQFF
clone size: few; CDR3 length: 16; D gene: -; J gene: TRBJ1-6; V gene: TRBV7-3; CDR3 DNA: TGTGCCAGCAGCTTAAAAGGTCCAGGGATGAATTCACCCCTCCACTTT; CDR3 protein: CASSLKGPGMNSPLHF
clone size: -; CDR3 length: 13; D gene: -; J gene: TRBJ1-4; V gene: TRBV9; CDR3 DNA: TGTGCCAGCAGCTCCGGGGAGAGGGAAAAACTGTTTTTT; CDR3 protein: CASSSGEREKLFF
clone size: -; CDR3 length: 14; D gene: -; J gene: TRBJ1-4; V gene: TRBV7-9; CDR3 DNA: TGTGCCAGCAGCTTAGCGGGCGGGACCGAAAAACTGTTTTTT; CDR3 protein: CASSLAGGTEKLFF
clone size: -; CDR3 length: 15; D gene: -; J gene: TRBJ2-7; V gene: TRBV7-2; CDR3 DNA: TGTGCCAGCAGCTTAGAACTAGTAGCCTCGGGAGAGCAGTACTTC; CDR3 protein: CASSLELVASGEQYF
clone size: -; CDR3 length: 12; D gene: -; J gene: TRBJ2-1; V gene: TRBV6-5; CDR3 DNA: TGTGCCAGCAGTTCTAGATTGTATGAGCAGTTCTTC; CDR3 protein: CASSSRLYEQFF
clone size: many; CDR3 length: 14; D gene: TRBD2; J gene: TRBJ2-7; V gene: TRBV11-3; CDR3 DNA: TGTGCCAGCAGCTTCGGACTAGCGGGAGATGAGCAGTACTTC; CDR3 protein: CASSFGLAGDEQYF